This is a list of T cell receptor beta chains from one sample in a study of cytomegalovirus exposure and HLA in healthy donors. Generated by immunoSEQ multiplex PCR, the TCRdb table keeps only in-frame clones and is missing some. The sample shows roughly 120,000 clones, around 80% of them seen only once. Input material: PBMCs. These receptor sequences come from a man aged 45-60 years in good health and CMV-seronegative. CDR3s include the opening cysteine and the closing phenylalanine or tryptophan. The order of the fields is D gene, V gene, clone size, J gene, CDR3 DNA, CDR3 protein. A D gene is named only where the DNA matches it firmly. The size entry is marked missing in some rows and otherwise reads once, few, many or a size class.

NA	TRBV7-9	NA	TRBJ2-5	TGTGCCAGCAGCTTAGTGAGAGACCAAGAGACCCAGTACTTC	CASSLVRDQETQYF
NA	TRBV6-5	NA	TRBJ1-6	TGTGCCAGCAGTCCCCAATGGGGAGACTCACCCCTCCACTTT	CASSPQWGDSPLHF
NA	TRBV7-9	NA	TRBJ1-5	TGTGCCAGCAGCTTAGATGGCTCGAATCAGCCCCAGCATTTT	CASSLDGSNQPQHF
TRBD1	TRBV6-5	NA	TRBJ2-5	TGTGCCAGCAGGCCAACAGGGGGCTTGGAGACCCAGTACTTC	CASRPTGGLETQYF
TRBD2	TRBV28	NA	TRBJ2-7	TGTGCCAGCAGACCGGGACTAGCGGGTACCTACGAGCAGTACTTC	CASRPGLAGTYEQYF
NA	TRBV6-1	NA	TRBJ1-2	TGTGCCAGCAGTCTAGGGGGGGCGCAGGGCTACACCTTC	CASSLGGAQGYTF
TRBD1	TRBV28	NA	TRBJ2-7	TGTGCCAGCAGTCCCCCAACAGGGGGTGGTCACGAGCAGTACTTC	CASSPPTGGGHEQYF
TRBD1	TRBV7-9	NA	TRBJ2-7	TGTGCCAGCAGCGGATTGACAGGGGGGGATTACGAGCAGTACTTC	CASSGLTGGDYEQYF
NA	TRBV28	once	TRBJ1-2	TGTGCCAGCAGTTTGTATAGTCAGGGAAACTATGGCTACACCTTC	CASSLYSQGNYGYTF
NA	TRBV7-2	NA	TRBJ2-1	TGTGCCAGCAGCTTCTTCAATGAGCAGTTCTTC	CASSFFNEQFF
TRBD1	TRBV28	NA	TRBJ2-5	TGTGCCAGCAGTCCTCGGGACAGGGGCATTATACTAAAAGAGACCCAGTACTTC	CASSPRDRGIILKETQYF
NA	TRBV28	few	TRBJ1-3	TGTGCCAGCAGTTTTGGGCAACCCTTCTCTGGAAACACCATATATTTT	CASSFGQPFSGNTIYF
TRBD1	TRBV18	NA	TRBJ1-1	TGTGCCAGCTCACCGCAGGGGGACACTGAAGCTTTCTTT	CASSPQGDTEAFF
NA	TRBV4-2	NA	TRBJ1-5	TGTGCCAGCAGCCAAGAATTACGAGGGACTGCCAATCAGCCCCAGCATTTT	CASSQELRGTANQPQHF
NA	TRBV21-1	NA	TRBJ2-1	TGTGCCAGCAGAGTACCGGGACTAGCGGGGGGTGGGTCCTACAATGAGCAGTTCTTC	CASRVPGLAGGGSYNEQFF
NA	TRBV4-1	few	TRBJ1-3	TGCGCCAGCAGCCAAGAGGGCGGGACTGGAAACACCATATATTTT	CASSQEGGTGNTIYF
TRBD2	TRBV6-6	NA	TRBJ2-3	TGTGCCAGCGTTCTGAGGGGCGGGGGGTTCACAGATACGCAGTATTTT	CASVLRGGGFTDTQYF